This T cell receptor (beta chain) was profiled in a study of CD8 T cells in ankylosing spondylitis (dated by TCRdb to between 2016 and 2019). With regard to the full study: T cell receptor beta repertoires were profiled in healthy donors and ankylosing spondylitis patients so that disease-linked TCR variants could be found. The full study cohort comprised 20 to 30 ankylosing spondylitis patients and approximately 100 healthy donors. Samples of peripheral blood were taken, and for ankylosing spondylitis patients, synovial fluid was collected as well.

For sequencing, an Illumina HiSeq 2500 was employed. Quantitative 5'-RACE with molecular barcodes was the method used to prepare the TCR beta libraries. As for the original processing: To identify disease-linked TCR variants, a new computational method was used, one built on a probabilistic model of VDJ rearrangement. The raw public data were reprocessed by TCRdb itself: fastp quality trimming at Q25, MiXCR clonotype calling, in-frame beta chains only. Each record represents a unique CDR3 protein, reported with the most common genes and DNA among its rows. The V and J calls shown here were made by TCRdb, not taken from the authors' results. The sample table shows around 540,000 distinct CDR3 sequences, and about 13% are seen once. The ten biggest clones cover approximately 6.2% of the sample. This clonotype was seen only a few times. It lacks a known antigen. One base away there is no much larger clone; base qualities are not given.

Beyond this particular receptor, the publication reports: A CD8+ phenotype was shown by the disease-linked clones, which were found at relatively low frequencies in peripheral blood. A TCR beta motif made up of several highly homologous amino acid variants appeared to be characteristic of blood from ankylosing spondylitis patients. Some of the motif variants had been reported before in the synovial fluid and blood of reactive arthritis patients, a finding that suggests common disease-initiation mechanisms. The disease-linked clones were reported as significantly enriched in matched synovial fluid samples from ankylosing spondylitis patients.

The junction shows trimming of 1 base on V and 4 bases on J, plus 12 bases between the germline ends. CDR1 and CDR2 (SGHRS, YFSETQ) derive from the germline V gene. From cysteine to phenylalanine, the CDR3 is 15 amino acids long. CDR3 DNA is the only sequence kept; it has 45 bases, read in frame from the first base. The receptor comes from a male donor with ankylosing spondylitis. The material sequenced was blood, either unsorted or a sorted T cell fraction (not recorded which). This sequence uses TRBV5-1 and TRBJ2-1, with no reliable assignment of the D segment. The CDR3 amino acid sequence is: CASSLIGEGYNEQFF. The nucleotide sequence is given as TGCGCCAGCAGCTTGATTGGGGAAGGGTACAATGAGCAGTTCTTC.